This T cell receptor beta chain was sequenced in a study of CD8 T cells in Susac syndrome (dated by TCRdb to the late 2010s). In the study overall: The study used repertoire sequencing to test whether antigen drove CD8+ T cell activation and differentiation in Susac syndrome. The clonality of the CD8+ T cell repertoire was compared across about a dozen healthy donors, about 14 Susac syndrome patients and fewer than 16 multiple sclerosis patients. Findings and caveats that apply to the study as a whole: The study acknowledged that relatively few individuals were included in the TCR sequencing and HLA analysis.

RNA was extracted using the RNeasy kit, and about 0.45 to 1 microgram was reverse transcribed with random hexamers. The immunoSEQ multiplex PCR assay, which covers 54 Vbeta and 13 Jbeta segments, was used to amplify TCR beta CDR3 regions. PCR amplification bias was corrected using a synthetic template baseline for primer optimization and computational correction. The study's own analysis went as follows. Reads were annotated to V, D and J genes per IMGT and analyzed with immunoSEQ Analyzer, keeping only productive sequences. Clonality was calculated as one minus the Shannon entropy normalized by log2 of the number of productive unique sequences. Public and private clones were assessed among the 100 most prevalent clones of each patient and control. Clones were defined as Susac-specific when absent from the healthy and MS cohorts, from about 1,100 published viral clones and from other ImmuneACCESS disease sequences. Through fastp at Q25 and MiXCR, TCRdb rebuilt clones from the public reads, retaining in-frame beta chains. All rows with the same CDR3 protein become a single entry with the most common DNA and genes. TCRdb assigned the V and J calls; the authors' analysis was not used. Present in this sample are some 450,000 distinct CDR3 sequences, 75% to 90% of which were seen just once. Together, the top ten hold roughly 0.11% of the sample.

Reading from cysteine to phenylalanine, the CDR3 counts 13 amino acids. This entry keeps only the CDR3 DNA: 39 bases, framed from base 1. The germline V gene provides CDR1 SNHLY and CDR2 FYNNEI. High-throughput TCR beta sequencing profiled peripheral blood CD8+ and CD4+ T cells from healthy donors, Susac syndrome patients and multiple sclerosis patients. Multiple sclerosis controls were treatment-naive patients with stable or active relapsing-remitting disease fulfilling revised McDonald criteria. CD8+ TEMRA cells were enriched by FACS, while bulk CD8+ and CD4+ T cells were purified by magnetic negative isolation. Blood was collected in EDTA tubes and processed within 24 hours, with PBMCs isolated through density gradient centrifugation. PBMCs destined for TCR sequencing were cryopreserved in liquid nitrogen and later thawed in a 37 °C water bath. The sorted or isolated CD4+, CD8+ and CD8+ TEMRA cells reached a purity of at least 90%.

This clonotype was seen just once. The antigen it recognizes is unknown. Qualities for individual bases were not recorded, and no much larger clone is one base off. One read alone is a weak basis. In this chain, TRBV2 is recombined with TRBJ2-1, and 10 junction bases match TRBD2. Material: CD8+ T cells from PBMCs. The origin of this receptor is a human donor with multiple sclerosis. The CDR3 sequence is CAEGAGGYNEQFF. The DNA sequence is given as TGTGCGGAGGGAGCGGGAGGGTACAATGAGCAGTTCTTC.